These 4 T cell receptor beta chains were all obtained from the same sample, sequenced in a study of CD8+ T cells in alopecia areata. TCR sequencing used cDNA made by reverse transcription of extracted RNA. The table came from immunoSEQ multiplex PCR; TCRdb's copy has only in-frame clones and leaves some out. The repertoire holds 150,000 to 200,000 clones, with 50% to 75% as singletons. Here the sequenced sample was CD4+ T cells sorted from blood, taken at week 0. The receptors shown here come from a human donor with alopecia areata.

CDR3 sequence (DNA): TGTGCCAGCAGATTAACGGGACAGGGAGGCGAGCAGTACTTC. This gives the protein CASRLTGQGGEQYF. The V gene is TRBV7-2, the J gene TRBJ2-7; 9 nucleotides line up with TRBD1. The CDR3 consists of 14 residues. Losses at the gene ends were 6 bases for V and 6 bases for J; bases not matched to a gene: 9. From germline, CDR1 is SGHTA and CDR2 FQGNSA. The variable domain in full, with the rest retrieved from reference TRBV7-2 and TRBJ2-7, is GAGVSQSPSNKVTEKGKDVELRCDPISGHTALYWYRQSLGQGLEFLIYFQGNSAPDKSGLPSDRFSAERTGGSVSTLTIQRTQQEDSAVYLCASRLTGQGGEQYFGPGTRLTVT.

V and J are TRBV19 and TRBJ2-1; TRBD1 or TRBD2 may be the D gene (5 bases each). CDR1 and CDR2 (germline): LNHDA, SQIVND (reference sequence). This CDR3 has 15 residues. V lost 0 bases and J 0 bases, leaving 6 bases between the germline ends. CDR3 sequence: CASSIDGASYNEQFF. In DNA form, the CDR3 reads TGTGCCAGTAGTATAGACGGGGCCTCCTACAATGAGCAGTTCTTC.

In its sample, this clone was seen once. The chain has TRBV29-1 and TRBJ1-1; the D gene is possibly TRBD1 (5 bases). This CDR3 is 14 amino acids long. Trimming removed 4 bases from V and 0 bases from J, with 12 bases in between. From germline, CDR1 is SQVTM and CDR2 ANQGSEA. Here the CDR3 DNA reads TGCAGCGTTGGCGAGGGGCGTTTGAACACTGAAGCTTTCTTT. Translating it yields CSVGEGRLNTEAFF.

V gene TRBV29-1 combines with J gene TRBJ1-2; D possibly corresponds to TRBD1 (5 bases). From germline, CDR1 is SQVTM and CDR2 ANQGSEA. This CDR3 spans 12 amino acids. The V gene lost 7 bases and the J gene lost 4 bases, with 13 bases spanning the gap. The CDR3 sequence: CSATGNLYGYTF. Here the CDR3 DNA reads TGCAGCGCTACAGGAAACCTCTATGGCTACACCTTC.